This T cell receptor (beta chain) emerged from a study of cytomegalovirus exposure and HLA in healthy donors. General study results and limits: Accurate HLA-A and HLA-B prediction from TCR beta sequences was reported for most subjects. Excluded: some indistinguishable V segments such as TRBV6-2 and TRBV6-3. More clonal expansion characterized HLA-associated TCR beta chains than equally common others in a later analysis.

This clone was counted a few times. Its antigen is undetermined. PCR involved 60 Vbeta and 13 Jbeta primers. Data came from immunoSEQ multiplex PCR; TCRdb stores just in-frame clones and leaves some out. The table shows about 36,000 clones, with over 60% occurring only once. The CDR3 has 16 amino acids. CDR1 and CDR2 (germline): SGHRS, YFSETQ. J gave up 4 bases and V 2 bases, and 9 bases lay outside the gene matches. The V call is TRBV5-1, the J call TRBJ2-1, with 7 bases lining up with TRBD1. The material sequenced was PBMCs. The receptor comes from a man aged 30 to 39 in good health and CMV-seronegative. The CDR3 loop is CASSFRTGHTYNEQFF. The CDR3 bases are TGCGCCAGCAGCTTTAGGACAGGCCATACGTACAATGAGCAGTTCTTC. The whole variable domain, filled in from reference TRBV5-1 and TRBJ2-1, reads KAGVTQTPRYLIKTRGQQVTLSCSPISGHRSVSWYQQTPGQGLQFLFEYFSETQRNKGNFPGRFSGRQFSNSRSEMNVSTLELGDSALYLCASSFRTGHTYNEQFFGPGTRLTVL.